The sequence of this TCR beta chain was determined in a study of blood T cell repertoires in COVID-19. Study as a whole: Acute and convalescent COVID-19 specimens originated in the United States, Italy and Spain.

This CDR3 spans 15 amino acids. Germline CDR1 is MNHEY and CDR2 is SVGAGI. V dropped 5 bases and J dropped 8; count of bases not matched to a gene: 11. Original data processing: Scientists estimated how many nucleated cells there were by amplifying reference gene primers. Data came from immunoSEQ multiplex PCR; TCRdb stores just in-frame clones and leaves some out. That table furnishes V, J and clone size, whereas the DNA furnished D and trimming. The sample lists a few hundred thousand clones; about 91% were seen once. This chain connects TRBV6-5 to TRBJ1-1; TRBD1 aligns across 10 bases. Material: PBMCs or T cells enriched from blood (not recorded which). The sequence came from a woman aged 40 to 50 who had recovered from COVID-19. This chain's CDR3 is CASSRHGTGAVEAFF. The CDR3 DNA sequence: TGTGCCAGCAGTCGCCACGGGACAGGGGCTGTAGAAGCTTTCTTT.